These 9 T cell receptor beta chains share one sample of origin, sequenced in a study of response to subunit inactivated influenza vaccine. TCRdb reprocessed the RT-PCR reads with MiXCR, giving one entry per CDR3 protein. The sample yields hundreds of thousands of distinct CDR3 sequences, roughly 13% seen once. Sequencing used PBMCs from blood, obtained more than 35 days after vaccination. The origin of the receptors is a man aged 45-65 years who received an inactivated influenza vaccine.

The table lists this clonotype with a few counts. The rearrangement joins TRBV6-5 to TRBJ1-5, with unresolved D. V was pared by 0 bases and J by 0 bases, with 15 bases between. The CDR3 runs to 18 residues. In germline, CDR1 is MNHEY, CDR2 SVGAGI. The CDR3 loop is CASSYSSRDQYSNQPQHF. CDR3 coding DNA: TGTGCCAGCAGTTACTCGAGTAGAGACCAATATAGCAATCAGCCCCAGCATTTT.

The chain has TRBV5-6 and TRBJ1-5, with D possibly TRBD1 on 6 matching bases. Germline CDR1 and CDR2: SGHDT and YYEEEE. The V end was cut by 6 bases, the J end by 0 bases, with 13 bases between. The CDR3 consists of 15 residues. Written as DNA, the CDR3 is TGTGCCAGCAACATCCAGGGGAATAGCAATCAGCCCCAGCATTTT. Protein: CASNIQGNSNQPQHF.

This clonotype was seen a few times. This chain uses TRBV28 with TRBJ1-1, with TRBD1 matching over 7 bases. With 5 bases clipped from V and 0 bases from J, the junction kept 6 bases outside the gene matches. Germline CDR1 and CDR2: MDHEN and SYDVKM. The CDR3 runs to 15 residues. This CDR3 reads CASSLTGQVNTEAFF. As DNA, the CDR3 is TGTGCCAGCAGTCTTACCGGACAGGTGAACACTGAAGCTTTCTTT.

This clonotype has ten or more counts. The chain carries TRBV10-2 and TRBJ2-7, with D tentatively TRBD1 (6 bases). The germline gives CDR1 WSHSY, CDR2 SAAADI. The length of the CDR3 is 15 residues. V dropped 1 base and J dropped 6 bases, with 16 bases sitting between them. The CDR3, as DNA: TGCGCCAGCAGTGAGTTCGGACAGACGAAGCTCGAGCAGTACTTC. Its translation: CASSEFGQTKLEQYF.

This clonotype was picked up a small number of times. The V and J genes are TRBV6-5 and TRBJ2-5; tentatively, D is TRBD2 (6 bases). Trimming stripped 2 bases from V and 5 bases from J, with 12 bases between. This CDR3 is 14 amino acids long. Per germline, CDR1 MNHEY and CDR2 SVGAGI. The CDR3 coding sequence is TGTGCCAGCAGTTACGACGGAGGGAGGGAGACCCAGTACTTC. It encodes CASSYDGGRETQYF.

For this clonotype: The junction departs from the called germline gene at one end, perhaps through a read error. The CDR3 DNA reads as TGCGCCATCAGCTTGGGCTATGCCTACGAGCAGTACTTC. Its protein product is CAISLGYAYEQYF. V gene TRBV5-1 combines with J gene TRBJ2-7; D not resolved. In germline, CDR1 is SGHRS, CDR2 YFSETQ. There are 13 residues in the CDR3.

This clonotype was detected only a few times. This chain connects TRBV7-9 to TRBJ2-5; D gene ambiguous. The ends were cut back, 5 bases at V and 4 bases at J, with 20 bases in the middle. Germline lookup yields CDR1 SEHNR and CDR2 FQNEAQ (reference sequence). The CDR3 contains 16 residues. CDR3 DNA: TGTGCCAGCAGCCGTAGCACGTCGGTTTCTGTAGAGACCCAGTACTTC. It specifies CASSRSTSVSVETQYF.

This clonotype was seen at least ten times. V gene TRBV29-1 combines with J gene TRBJ1-1; 7 bases match TRBD1. V dropped 3 bases and J dropped 5; count of bases not matched to a gene: 12. CDR3 length equals 15 residues. CDR1 and CDR2 from the germline V gene are SQVTM and ANQGSEA. The CDR3 region is CSVEKGRRGPTEAFF. CDR3 nucleotide sequence: TGCAGCGTTGAGAAGGGACGGAGGGGGCCAACTGAAGCTTTCTTT.

V gene TRBV5-1 combines with J gene TRBJ2-1; TRBD2 matches 12 bases. The CDR3 loop spans 15 amino acids. V lost 1 base to trimming and J lost 7 bases; unmatched junction nucleotides: 3. Germline lookup yields CDR1 SGHRS and CDR2 YFSETQ. For the CDR3, the DNA is TGCGCCAGCAGCTTGCCTAGCGGGGGGGCTAATGAGCAGTTCTTC. It translates to CASSLPSGGANEQFF.